This TCR beta chain stems from a study of T-cell memory formation after mild COVID-19 (dated by TCRdb to the early 2020s). About the study as a whole: TCR sequence clusters from the two donors were largely donor specific. T-cell clones expanding and contracting after mild COVID-19 in a couple of donors were tracked by longitudinal TCRalpha and TCRbeta repertoire sequencing. The cohort comprised two young, previously healthy adult volunteers, one female and one male. Broad study findings and their caveats: Only two mild cases were covered by the study, and larger cohorts that include severe cases with pre-infection samples were considered necessary. SARS-CoV-2 specificity was not confirmed for the second-wave clones peaking on day 37. Contracting CD4+ clones appeared mostly in the CM and EM memory subsets, whereas CD8+ clones were enriched in EMRA. Balanced CD4/CD8 phenotypes were observed for clones contracting from day 15 to 85, whereas a bias towards CD4+ was observed for a second wave of clones expanding from day 15 to 37. Some responding clones were found in pre-infection memory, which suggests that pre-existing cross-reactive memory T cells took part in the SARS-CoV-2 response.

The CDR3 starts with the cysteine, ends with the phenylalanine, and has 14 residues. The entry retains the CDR3 DNA only, 42 bases that are in frame from base 1. Sequences MNHNS (CDR1) and SASEGT (CDR2) are obtained from the germline V gene. Compared with germline, V lacks 6 bases and J lacks 4 bases; bases without a gene match: 7. This clonotype appeared a few times. What this receptor recognizes is not known. Within one base of it there is no much larger clone, and no base qualities were kept. Sequenced using an Illumina NovaSeq 6000. TCRalpha and TCRbeta cDNA libraries were constructed by 5'RACE with constant-segment primers, with sample barcodes and unique molecular identifiers being introduced. RNA was extracted from every sample with Trizol reagent. Library amplification was performed in two PCR steps, and a second sample barcode and Illumina TruSeq adapters were introduced in the second step. The libraries were sequenced on an Illumina NovaSeq using 2 x 150 bp paired-end reads. The published analysis was carried out like this. Reads were demultiplexed and collapsed into UMI-guided consensus sequences with migec v1.2.7. With mixcr v2.1.11, UMI consensuses were aligned to TRA and TRB V and J templates and assembled into clonotypes. A clonotype was counted as expanded or contracted only when both edgeR and NoisET called the clonotype significant, with the noise models trained on biological replicates. edgeR calls used a false discovery rate-adjusted p below 0.01 and a log2 fold-change threshold of 1. As an exploratory analysis of dynamics, PCA with hierarchical clustering was applied to max-normalized trajectories of the 1000 most abundant clonotypes. Separately sequenced CD4+ and CD8+ repertoires were used to assign a CD4 or CD8 phenotype to each responding clone. Clones were called with MiXCR by TCRdb after fastp trimmed the public reads at Q25, and only in-frame beta chains were retained. Entries are consolidated by CDR3 protein sequence, retaining the most common genes and DNA. These V and J calls originate from TCRdb's pipeline instead of the authors' own analysis. Present in this sample are a few hundred thousand distinct CDR3 sequences, 25% to 30% of which were seen just once. Of the sample, roughly 14% is held by the ten largest clones.

Ficoll-Paque density gradient centrifugation was the method used to isolate PBMCs. The sequenced sample consisted of PBMCs or a T cell subset sorted from them (not recorded which). The V gene is TRBV6-1 and the J gene is TRBJ1-2; 8 nucleotides in the junction match TRBD1. This TCR was recovered from an adult woman who had mild COVID-19 (a few samples of this study predate the infection). The sample titles of this study are shuffled in the database, so cell type and time point are left out; the donor was told from shared clones. Read as DNA, the sequence is TGTGCCAGCAGGCAGACAGGGGTCTTCTATGGCTACACCTTC. It is translated as CASRQTGVFYGYTF.